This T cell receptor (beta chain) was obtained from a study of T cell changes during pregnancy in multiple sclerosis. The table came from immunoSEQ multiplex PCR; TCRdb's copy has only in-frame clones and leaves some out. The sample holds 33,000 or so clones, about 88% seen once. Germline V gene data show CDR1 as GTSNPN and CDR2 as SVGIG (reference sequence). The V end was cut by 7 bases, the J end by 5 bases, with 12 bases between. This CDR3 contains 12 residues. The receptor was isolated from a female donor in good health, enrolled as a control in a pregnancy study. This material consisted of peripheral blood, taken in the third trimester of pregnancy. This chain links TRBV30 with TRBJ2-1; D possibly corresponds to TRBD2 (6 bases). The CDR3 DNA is TGTGCCTCCCTGAGGGAGGACAATGAGCAGTTCTTC. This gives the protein CASLREDNEQFF.